This note documents a single TCR beta chain sequence. Its antigen remains undetermined. The input lacks base qualities; no much larger clone sits a single base away. The donors were 40 or so Caucasian individuals from Russia, aged 6 to 90 years, who were systemically healthy. About 9.8 milliliters of peripheral blood were drawn from each donor into EDTA-treated Vacutainer tubes. Ficoll-Paque density-gradient centrifugation was used to isolate PBMCs, with at least 7 million obtained per sample. Total RNA was extracted from PBMCs with Trizol reagent, with at least 5.5 micrograms obtained per sample. For every donor, flow cytometry on a PBMC aliquot measured the percentage of naive CD45RAhigh/CD27high T cells. The data originate from a study of blood T cells in healthy people across ages (dated by TCRdb to the mid-2010s). In terms of the full investigation: In model experiments, roughly one uniquely barcoded TCR beta cDNA molecule per two T cells was captured by template switching. To avoid experimental bias, donors of different ages were spread randomly across the sequencing lanes. Age-related changes in TCR beta repertoire diversity were measured in the study by deep sequencing normalized with unique cDNA molecular identifiers. For two donors (one aged 18 to 30 and one aged 80 or older), the study analyzed two additional independent replicas of 1 million unique cDNA reads from the same blood draw. Donors were grouped into four age groups: young (average approximately 16 years), middle-aged (39), aged (around 66) and long-lived (just over 80).

Summary of the overall study and its limitations: There was a strong correlation between observed TCR beta diversity and the percentage of naive T cells measured by flow cytometry. Observed TCR beta diversity per million T cells fell roughly linearly with age, and a significant reduction was already apparent by age roughly 40. Since profiling was done on bulk unsorted PBMCs, naive and antigen-experienced compartments could not be conclusively compared. Compared with the aged group, the long-lived group had more naive CD4+ T cells, fewer expanded clones and increased TCR diversity, a pattern suggesting age selection. Because the CMV infection status of the donors was unknown, age-related changes in expanded clonotypes may potentially have been confounded. Estimates of total diversity from one million sequenced T cells were regarded as lower bounds and underestimates.

V is reduced by 6 bases and J by 2 bases, leaving a spacing of 14 bases between them. Taken from the germline V gene (reference sequence), the CDR1 and CDR2 loops are DFQATT and SNEGSKA. The CDR3 measures 13 amino acids from cysteine to phenylalanine. The CDR3 DNA has 39 bases and is translated from base 1. Library preparation was by 5' RACE. The listed sequencing device is Illumina HiSeq 2500. A second PCR of about 6 to 12 cycles was run with a J-beta primer mix and a sample-barcoded 5' primer. A unique molecular identifier was introduced onto each TCR beta cDNA molecule by a template-switch 5' adaptor carrying 12 random nucleotides. Each sample yielded at least 2.5 million CDR3-containing paired-end reads. First-strand cDNA synthesis was performed from all RNA using the Mint cDNA synthesis kit, with priming by a TRBC-specific oligonucleotide. Following uracil-DNA glycosylase treatment, a first 18-cycle PCR with universal primers M1SS and BC2_uni_R was performed on all cDNA. The authors' analysis ran thus. For normalization, 1 million high-quality reads were randomly selected from each sample, with every read carrying a distinct molecular identifier. Instead of being binned into consensus sequences, reads with shared molecular identifiers were discarded. MiTCR, run with a Q25 quality threshold and the strictest error-elimination algorithm, handled CDR3 identification, clonotype clustering and error correction. Lower-bound total TCR beta diversity was estimated with a nonparametric unseen species model using Euler transformation. The public sequencing data were trimmed at Q25 with fastp and processed into clonotypes with MiXCR by TCRdb, which kept only in-frame beta chains. Identical CDR3 proteins give one entry, which carries the most common genes and DNA. Here the V and J calls rest on TCRdb's processing, not on the authors' analysis. For this sample the table gives about 1.4 million distinct CDR3 sequences, of which 59% were detected only once. 6.5% to 8.5% of the sample is in the top ten clones.

This TCR was recovered from a man aged 18-30 years in good health. The sequenced sample was blood. The V and J genes are TRBV20-1 and TRBJ2-7; the D gene is not confidently resolved. The DNA reads TGCAGTGCGGCGATGGACCGACCCTACGAGCAGTACTTC. Translation gives CSAAMDRPYEQYF.